These T cell receptor beta chains were read from a single sample in a study of blood T cell repertoires in COVID-19. Clones were read by immunoSEQ multiplex PCR, and TCRdb kept only the in-frame ones, dropping some. This table holds fewer than 70,000 clones, about 79% found once. The sequenced material came from peripheral blood. The receptors were gathered from a human donor in a cohort sampled during active COVID-19. Both conserved end residues are part of each CDR3. D genes are given only for firm matches. A row's size may be missing; if present it is once, few, many or a size class.

d_call: -
clone_size: -
j_call: TRBJ1-1
v_call: TRBV7-9
cdr3_nt: TGTGCCAGCAGCTTAGGTTCCGGGACTGAAGCTTTCTTT
cdr3_aa: CASSLGSGTEAFF

d_call: -
clone_size: -
j_call: TRBJ1-2
v_call: TRBV6-4
cdr3_nt: TGTGCCAGCAGGCTACAGATTGAAGGTCCGACTAACTATGGCTACACCTTC
cdr3_aa: CASRLQIEGPTNYGYTF

d_call: -
clone_size: -
j_call: TRBJ2-3
v_call: TRBV28
cdr3_nt: TGTGCCAGCAGCCGGCAGGGATGGGGAGATACGCAGTATTTT
cdr3_aa: CASSRQGWGDTQYF

d_call: TRBD1
clone_size: -
j_call: TRBJ1-2
v_call: TRBV18
cdr3_nt: TGTGCCAGCTCACCGCGACAGGGGGCCCACTCTAACTATGGCTACACCTTC
cdr3_aa: CASSPRQGAHSNYGYTF

d_call: TRBD1
clone_size: -
j_call: TRBJ2-7
v_call: TRBV27
cdr3_nt: TGTGCCAGCAGTCAAACAGGGGGCGAGCAGTACTTC
cdr3_aa: CASSQTGGEQYF

d_call: -
clone_size: -
j_call: TRBJ1-5
v_call: TRBV19
cdr3_nt: TGTGCCAGTAGTCCCAGGAGGGGAAGCAATCAGCCCCAGCATTTT
cdr3_aa: CASSPRRGSNQPQHF

d_call: -
clone_size: -
j_call: TRBJ1-1
v_call: TRBV27
cdr3_nt: TGTGCCAGCAGTTTAGGGGGCAGAAACACTGAAGCTTTCTTT
cdr3_aa: CASSLGGRNTEAFF

d_call: -
clone_size: -
j_call: TRBJ1-1
v_call: TRBV18
cdr3_nt: TGTGCCAGCTCACCAATCAGGGGTACATCTGAAGCTTTCTTT
cdr3_aa: CASSPIRGTSEAFF

d_call: -
clone_size: -
j_call: TRBJ2-1
v_call: TRBV11-2
cdr3_nt: TGTGCCAGCAGCTTAGTCGGGGGGCCGTCCTACAATGAGCAGTTCTTC
cdr3_aa: CASSLVGGPSYNEQFF

d_call: TRBD2
clone_size: -
j_call: TRBJ2-7
v_call: TRBV28
cdr3_nt: TGTGCCAGCAGTTTATCGTCTAGCGGGAGCTCCTACGAGCAGTACTTC
cdr3_aa: CASSLSSSGSSYEQYF

d_call: -
clone_size: -
j_call: TRBJ1-5
v_call: TRBV6-6
cdr3_nt: TGTGCCAGCAGTTACGAAGGGGAAGGTCAGCCCCAGCATTTT
cdr3_aa: CASSYEGEGQPQHF

d_call: TRBD1
clone_size: -
j_call: TRBJ2-7
v_call: TRBV10-1
cdr3_nt: TGCGCCAGCAGTTATTCGAGGGACAGTGAGCAGTACTTC
cdr3_aa: CASSYSRDSEQYF

d_call: -
clone_size: few
j_call: TRBJ1-5
v_call: TRBV2
cdr3_nt: TGTGCCAGCAGTGACCGGCAGACTAATCAGCCCCAGCATTTT
cdr3_aa: CASSDRQTNQPQHF

d_call: -
clone_size: -
j_call: TRBJ2-7
v_call: TRBV7-2
cdr3_nt: TGTGCCAGCAGCTTAGATCGCGGTAGCTCTTCCTACGAGCAGTACTTC
cdr3_aa: CASSLDRGSSSYEQYF

d_call: TRBD1
clone_size: -
j_call: TRBJ1-2
v_call: TRBV5-4
cdr3_nt: TGTGCCAGCAGCGGGGGACAGGAGTTAAATGGCTACACCTTC
cdr3_aa: CASSGGQELNGYTF